This entry concerns a single TCR beta chain. A sample-barcoded 5' primer and a J-beta primer mix were used in a second PCR of about 7 to 12 cycles. Tagging of each cDNA molecule was performed by a template-switch adaptor with 12 random nucleotides. One entry per CDR3 protein, called by TCRdb with MiXCR from the 5' RACE reads. Here the sample spans roughly 800,000 distinct CDR3 sequences, roughly 53% being singletons. The data originate from a study of blood T cells in healthy people across ages. There are 14 residues in the CDR3. The V and J ends lost 4 bases and 8 bases, in that order; junction bases with no gene match: 8. CDR1 SGHRS and CDR2 YFSETQ come from the germline V gene.

The material sequenced was blood. The J gene is TRBJ1-4, the V gene TRBV5-1, with 7 bases that match TRBD1. The receptor's source is an older man in good health. The CDR3 sequence: CASSQGRGKEKLFF. CDR3 bases: TGCGCCAGCAGCCAGGGCAGGGGGAAAGAAAAACTGTTTTTT.